The next 4 T cell receptor beta chains were all read from a single sample in a study of blood T cell repertoires in COVID-19. Measured with immunoSEQ multiplex PCR; TCRdb has only the in-frame clones, and not every one. The repertoire holds some 200,000 clones, with about 80% as singletons. Sequencing was carried out using peripheral blood. Receptor source: a woman aged 30 to 39 who had recovered from COVID-19.

The V and J genes are TRBV20-1 and TRBJ2-3, with D possibly being TRBD2 (5 bases). Deletions cut 2 bases from V and 12 bases from J, with 9 bases between. The CDR3 runs to 10 residues. Germline assignment: CDR1 DFQATT and CDR2 SNEGSKA (reference sequence). CDR3 bases: TGCAGTGCTAGAAGGGAGTTTCAGTATTTT. Residues: CSARREFQYF.

This clone was found once. J is TRBJ2-4 and V is TRBV11-2, with 9 bases identical to TRBD1. This CDR3 has 16 amino acids. Germline assignment: CDR1 SGHAT and CDR2 FQNNGV. V shed 5 bases and J 1 base; nucleotides not matched to a gene: 6. The CDR3: CASSLTGGAAKNIQYF. CDR3 coding DNA: TGTGCCAGCAGCCTAACAGGGGGCGCGGCCAAAAACATTCAGTACTTC.

This clone was picked up a small number of times. V gene TRBV29-1 combines with J gene TRBJ1-4, with 12 positions matching TRBD1. The V gene's germline CDR1 is SQVTM and CDR2 ANQGSEA. CDR3 length: 15 residues. After removal of 1 base from V and 7 bases from J, the junction contained 4 bases not matched to a gene. CDR3 residues: CSVEGDRGQGEKLFF. CDR3 coding DNA: TGCAGCGTTGAAGGGGACAGGGGGCAGGGTGAAAAACTGTTTTTT.

Only one count was recorded for this clone. The chain links TRBV24-1 to TRBJ1-3; 8 bases fit TRBD1. J lost 2 bases, V lost 2 bases, and 1 base had no gene match. This CDR3 has 15 residues. CDR1 is KGHDR, CDR2 SFDVKD, per germline. This chain's CDR3 is CATSDSTGAGNTIYF. The CDR3 DNA reads TGTGCCACCAGTGATTCGACAGGGGCTGGAAACACCATATATTTT.